This paragraph covers one TCR beta chain sequence. What it recognizes is unknown. In making TCR cDNA, 5'RACE template switching added a universal primer site and UMIs to it. TCRdb re-analysed the 5' RACE reads in MiXCR, keeping a single row per CDR3 protein. The data contain hundreds of thousands of distinct CDR3 sequences, about 5.2% of them singletons. The sample is drawn from a study of T cells after yellow fever vaccination. Broader study findings: Overlap between CD4 and CD8 compartments was detected for a small share of clonotypes. Although the secondary response was weaker, it peaked faster, at day 5 versus 15. The study re-detected most primary-vaccination clones after the booster (roughly 96% CD4, roughly 91% CD8).

Between the trimmed V and J ends, which lost 3 bases and 2 bases, there was a span of 7 bases. Germline V gene sequence: CDR1 DFQATT, CDR2 SNEGSKA (reference sequence). CDR3 length equals 12 residues. This sequence joins TRBV20-1 and TRBJ1-1; maybe TRBD1 (5 bases). Sequences were derived from CD4+ T cells sorted from PBMCs, sampled on the day of the yellow fever booster vaccination. The source is a man between 18 and 29 years old who received the YFV17D yellow fever vaccine. CDR3 nucleotide sequence: TGCAGTGCTAGGGGGCGAAACACTGAAGCTTTCTTT. Translating it yields CSARGRNTEAFF.